This T cell receptor beta chain was profiled in a study of blood T cell repertoires in COVID-19. Study at large: Whether acute or convalescent, the COVID-19 samples came from the United States, Italy and Spain.

The V and J ends lost 4 bases and 0 bases respectively, with 12 bases between them. Germline CDR1 reads KGHDR; CDR2 reads SFDVKD. The CDR3 has 16 residues. Profiling relied on immunoSEQ multiplex PCR, and the TCRdb table lists in-frame clones only, not all of them. The data show about half a million clones, 75% to 90% seen once. Sequencing used PBMCs or T cells enriched from blood (not recorded which). The source is a woman aged 55-75 years who had recovered from COVID-19. V and J are TRBV24-1 and TRBJ2-1, with D tentatively TRBD1 (5 bases). CDR3 sequence: CATSDPGRDSYNEQFF. Here the CDR3 DNA reads TGTGCCACCAGTGACCCCGGCAGGGACTCCTACAATGAGCAGTTCTTC.